This TCR beta chain was captured in a study of T cell responses to AZD1222 COVID-19 vaccine. Clones were sequenced by immunoSEQ multiplex PCR, and TCRdb holds only the in-frame ones, with some missing. Counted here are roughly 150,000 clones, roughly 90% occurring once; the ten biggest clones make up over 1%. The CDR3 is 11 residues long. Trimming stripped 3 bases from V and 6 bases from J, with 4 bases between. Germline V gives CDR1 WSHSY, CDR2 SAAADI. Note on this clone: No antigen is known for it.

Findings of the study overall: Distributed over spike, vaccine-associated CD4 TCRs predominated at 160-218 and 743-854.

This clonotype was sampled from an adult who received the AZD1222 COVID-19 vaccine. The sequencing here drew on peripheral blood, taken 28 days after the second AZD1222 dose. The genes are TRBV10-2 and TRBJ2-3; D not resolved. In DNA, the CDR3 is TGCGCCAGCAGTGACTTGGATACGCAGTATTTT. Translating gives CASSDLDTQYF.